This T cell receptor beta chain was sequenced during a study of early T cells in non-severe SARS-CoV-2 infection. The CDR3 spans 12 residues. Germline-derived CDR1 and CDR2 are DFQATT and SNEGSKA (reference sequence). V was trimmed by 5 bases and J by 5 bases, leaving 12 bases between them. Attachment of unique molecular identifiers was made to individual cDNA molecules. TCRdb itself ran the 5' RACE reads through MiXCR, one entry per CDR3 protein. The sample shows about 80,000 distinct CDR3 sequences, more than 13% of them seen only once. This clonotype has only a few counts. Specimen: whole blood. The V gene is TRBV20-1, the J gene TRBJ2-5; a possible D gene is TRBD1 (6 bases). This receptor was identified in an adult who was a healthcare worker with PCR-confirmed SARS-CoV-2 infection or an uninfected control (not recorded which). CDR3 region: CSASRGGETQYF. The CDR3 nucleotides read TGCAGTGCTTCCAGGGGCGGGGAGACCCAGTACTTC.